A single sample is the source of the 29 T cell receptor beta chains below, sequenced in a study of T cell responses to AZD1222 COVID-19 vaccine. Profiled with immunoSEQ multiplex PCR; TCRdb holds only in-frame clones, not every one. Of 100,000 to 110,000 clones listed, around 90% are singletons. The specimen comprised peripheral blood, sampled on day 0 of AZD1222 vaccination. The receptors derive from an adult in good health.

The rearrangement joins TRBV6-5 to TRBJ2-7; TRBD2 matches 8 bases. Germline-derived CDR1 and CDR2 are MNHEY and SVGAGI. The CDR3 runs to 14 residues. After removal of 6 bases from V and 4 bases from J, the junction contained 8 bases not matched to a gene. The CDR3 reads CASRLSGSRYEQYF. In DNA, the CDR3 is TGTGCCAGCAGATTGAGCGGGAGCAGGTACGAGCAGTACTTC.

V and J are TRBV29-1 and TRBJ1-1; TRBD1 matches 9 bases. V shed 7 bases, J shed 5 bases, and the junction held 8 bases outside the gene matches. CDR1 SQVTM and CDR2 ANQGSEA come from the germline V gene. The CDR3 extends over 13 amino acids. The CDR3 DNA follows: TGCAGCGCTGGGACAGGGCTTCTGACTGAAGCTTTCTTT. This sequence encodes CSAGTGLLTEAFF. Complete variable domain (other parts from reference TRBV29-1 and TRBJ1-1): SAVISQKPSRDICQRGTSLTIQCQVDSQVTMMFWYRQQPGQSLTLIATANQGSEATYESGFVIDKFPISRPNLTFSTLTVSNMSPEDSSIYLCSAGTGLLTEAFFGQGTRLTVV.

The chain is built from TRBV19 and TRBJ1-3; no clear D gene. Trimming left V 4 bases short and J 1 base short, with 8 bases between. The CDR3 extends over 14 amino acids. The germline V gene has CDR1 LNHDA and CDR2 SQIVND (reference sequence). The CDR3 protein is CASSTEVSGNTIYF. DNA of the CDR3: TGTGCCAGTAGTACGGAAGTTTCTGGAAACACCATATATTTT.

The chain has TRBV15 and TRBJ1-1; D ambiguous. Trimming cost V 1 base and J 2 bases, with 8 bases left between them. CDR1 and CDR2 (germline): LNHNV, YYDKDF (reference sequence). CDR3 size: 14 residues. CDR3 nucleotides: TGTGCCACCAGCAGAGTAGAACCAAACACTGAAGCTTTCTTT. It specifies CATSRVEPNTEAFF.

Written as DNA, the CDR3 is TGTGCCAGCAGGGCGGGAGGCCCGAACACTGAAGCTTTCTTT. Residues: CASRAGGPNTEAFF. The rearrangement joins TRBV28 to TRBJ1-1; D gene uncertain. Trimming pared 6 bases from V and 1 base from J, leaving 12 bases between. Germline values: CDR1 MDHEN, CDR2 SYDVKM. CDR3 length equals 14 residues.

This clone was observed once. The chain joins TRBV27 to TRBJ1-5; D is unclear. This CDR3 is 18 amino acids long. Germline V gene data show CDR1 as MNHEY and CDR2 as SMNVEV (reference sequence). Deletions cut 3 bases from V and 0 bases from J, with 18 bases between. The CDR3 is CASSFKKSRKDSNQPQHF. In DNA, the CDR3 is TGTGCCAGCAGTTTCAAAAAGTCGAGAAAAGATAGCAATCAGCCCCAGCATTTT.

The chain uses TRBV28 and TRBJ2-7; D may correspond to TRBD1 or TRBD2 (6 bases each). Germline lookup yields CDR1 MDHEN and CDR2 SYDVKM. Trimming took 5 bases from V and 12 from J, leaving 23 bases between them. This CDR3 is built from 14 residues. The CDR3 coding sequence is TGTGCCAGCAGTCGGACGGGGGCAAAGACCGATGGGTACTTC. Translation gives CASSRTGAKTDGYF.

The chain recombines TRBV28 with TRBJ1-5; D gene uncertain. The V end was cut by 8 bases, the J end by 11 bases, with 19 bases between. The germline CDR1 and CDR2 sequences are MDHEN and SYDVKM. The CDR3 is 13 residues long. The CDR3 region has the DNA TGTGCCAGCTGGAACAGCCAACAAAGGTCCCAGCATTTT. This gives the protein CASWNSQQRSQHF.

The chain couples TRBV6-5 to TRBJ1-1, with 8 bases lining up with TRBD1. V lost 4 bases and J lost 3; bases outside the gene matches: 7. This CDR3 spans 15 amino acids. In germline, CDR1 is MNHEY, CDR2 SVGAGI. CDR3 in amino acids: CASSSNRGGDTEAFF. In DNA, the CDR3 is TGTGCCAGCAGTTCCAACAGGGGGGGTGACACTGAAGCTTTCTTT.

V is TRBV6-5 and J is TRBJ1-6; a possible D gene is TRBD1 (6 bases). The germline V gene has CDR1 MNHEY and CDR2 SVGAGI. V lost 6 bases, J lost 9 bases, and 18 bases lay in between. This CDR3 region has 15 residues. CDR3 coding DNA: TGTGCCAGCAGATCGGTTAGCGGGGGCCTTTCACCCCTCCACTTT. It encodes CASRSVSGGLSPLHF.

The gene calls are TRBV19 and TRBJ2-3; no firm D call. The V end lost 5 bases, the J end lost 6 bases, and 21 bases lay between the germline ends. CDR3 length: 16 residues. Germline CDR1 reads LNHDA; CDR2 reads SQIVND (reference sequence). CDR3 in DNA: TGTGCCAGTAGTCCCTCGGGTGGTAGCCCCTTGGATACGCAGTATTTT. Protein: CASSPSGGSPLDTQYF.

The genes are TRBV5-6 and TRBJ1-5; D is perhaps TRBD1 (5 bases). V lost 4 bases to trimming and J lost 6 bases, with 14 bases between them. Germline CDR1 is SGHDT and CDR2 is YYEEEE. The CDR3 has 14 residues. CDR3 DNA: TGTGCCAGCAGCCTCCAGGGAAGTGGTCAGCCCCAGCATTTT. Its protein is CASSLQGSGQPQHF.

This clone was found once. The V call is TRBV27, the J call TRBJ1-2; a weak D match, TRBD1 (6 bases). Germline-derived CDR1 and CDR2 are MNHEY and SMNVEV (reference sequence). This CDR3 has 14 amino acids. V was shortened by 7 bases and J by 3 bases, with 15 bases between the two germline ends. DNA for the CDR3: TGTGCCAGCAAACCTGGGGACAAGTACTATGGCTACACCTTC. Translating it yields CASKPGDKYYGYTF.

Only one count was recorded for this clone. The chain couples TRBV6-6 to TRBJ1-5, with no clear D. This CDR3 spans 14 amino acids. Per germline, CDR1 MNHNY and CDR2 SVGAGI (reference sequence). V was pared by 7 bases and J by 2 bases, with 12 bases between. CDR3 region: CASTRKDGNQPQHF. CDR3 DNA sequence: TGTGCCAGCACCCGTAAGGACGGCAATCAGCCCCAGCATTTT.

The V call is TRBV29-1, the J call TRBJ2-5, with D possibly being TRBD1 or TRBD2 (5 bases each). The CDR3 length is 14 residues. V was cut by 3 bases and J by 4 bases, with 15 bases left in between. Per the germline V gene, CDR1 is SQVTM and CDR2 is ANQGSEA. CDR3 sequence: CSVDRQGVLETQYF. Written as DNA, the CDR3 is TGCAGCGTTGATAGGCAGGGAGTATTAGAGACCCAGTACTTC.

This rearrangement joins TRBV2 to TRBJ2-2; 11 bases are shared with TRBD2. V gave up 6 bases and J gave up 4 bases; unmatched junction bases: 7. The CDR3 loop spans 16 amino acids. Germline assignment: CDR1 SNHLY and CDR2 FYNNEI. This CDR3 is CASSLLAGGSTGELFF. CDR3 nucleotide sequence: TGTGCCAGCAGCCTTCTAGCGGGAGGTTCCACCGGGGAGCTGTTTTTT.

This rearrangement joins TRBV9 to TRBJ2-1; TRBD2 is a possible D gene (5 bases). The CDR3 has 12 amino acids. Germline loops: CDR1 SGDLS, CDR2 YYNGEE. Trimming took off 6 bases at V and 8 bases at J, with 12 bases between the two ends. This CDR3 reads CASTGLSDEQFF. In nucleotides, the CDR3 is TGTGCCAGCACCGGACTGAGCGATGAGCAGTTCTTC.

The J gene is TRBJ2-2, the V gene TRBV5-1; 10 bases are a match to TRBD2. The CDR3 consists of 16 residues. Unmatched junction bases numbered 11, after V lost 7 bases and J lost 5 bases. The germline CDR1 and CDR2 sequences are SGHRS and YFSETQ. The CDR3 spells CASAPSAGGSTGELFF. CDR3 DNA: TGCGCCAGCGCCCCTTCAGCGGGAGGGAGTACCGGGGAGCTGTTTTTT.

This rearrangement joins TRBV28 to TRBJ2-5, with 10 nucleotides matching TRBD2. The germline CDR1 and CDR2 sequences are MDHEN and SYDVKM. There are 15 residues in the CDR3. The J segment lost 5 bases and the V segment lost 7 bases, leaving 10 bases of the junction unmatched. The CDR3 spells CASTLSGRLGETQYF. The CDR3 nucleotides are TGTGCCAGCACACTTAGCGGGAGGCTAGGCGAGACCCAGTACTTC.

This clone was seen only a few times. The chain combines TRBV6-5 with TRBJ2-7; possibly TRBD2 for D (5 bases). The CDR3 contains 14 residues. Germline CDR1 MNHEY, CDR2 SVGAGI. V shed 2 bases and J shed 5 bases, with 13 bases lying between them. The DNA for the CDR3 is TGTGCCAGCAGTTACCGGTTAGGGAGCCACGAGCAGTACTTC. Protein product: CASSYRLGSHEQYF.

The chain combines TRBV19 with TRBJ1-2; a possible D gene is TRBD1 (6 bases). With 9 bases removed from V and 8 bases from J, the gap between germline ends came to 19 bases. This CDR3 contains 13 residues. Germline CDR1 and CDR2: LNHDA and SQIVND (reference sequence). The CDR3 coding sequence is TGTGCCAGCGCAGGACTTACAGGGAGCGGCTACACCTTC. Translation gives CASAGLTGSGYTF.

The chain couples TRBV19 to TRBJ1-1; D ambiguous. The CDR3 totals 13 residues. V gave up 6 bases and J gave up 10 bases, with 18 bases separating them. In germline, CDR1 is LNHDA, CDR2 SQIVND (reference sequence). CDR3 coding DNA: TGTGCCAGTAGCGACATCGGTCTCAGTAGAGCTTTCTTT. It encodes CASSDIGLSRAFF.

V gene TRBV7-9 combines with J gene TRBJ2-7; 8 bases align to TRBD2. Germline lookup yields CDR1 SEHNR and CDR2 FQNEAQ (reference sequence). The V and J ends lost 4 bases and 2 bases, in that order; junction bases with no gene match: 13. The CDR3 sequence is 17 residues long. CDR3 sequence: CASSYLESGSPTYEQYF. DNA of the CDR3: TGTGCCAGCAGCTACCTCGAGAGCGGGAGTCCAACCTACGAGCAGTACTTC.

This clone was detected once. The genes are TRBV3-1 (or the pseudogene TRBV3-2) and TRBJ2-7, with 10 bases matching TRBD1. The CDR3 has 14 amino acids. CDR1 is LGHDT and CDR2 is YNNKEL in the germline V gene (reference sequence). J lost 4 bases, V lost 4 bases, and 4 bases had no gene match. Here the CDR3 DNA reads TGTGCCAGCAGCCTGGGACAGGGGAAATACGAGCAGTACTTC. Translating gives CASSLGQGKYEQYF.

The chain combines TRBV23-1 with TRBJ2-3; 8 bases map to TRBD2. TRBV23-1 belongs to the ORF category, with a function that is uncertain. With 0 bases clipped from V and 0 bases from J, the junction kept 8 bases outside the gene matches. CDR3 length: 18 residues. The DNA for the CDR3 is TGCGCCAGCAGTCAATCGTCACTAGCGGATACTAGCACAGATACGCAGTATTTT. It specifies CASSQSSLADTSTDTQYF.

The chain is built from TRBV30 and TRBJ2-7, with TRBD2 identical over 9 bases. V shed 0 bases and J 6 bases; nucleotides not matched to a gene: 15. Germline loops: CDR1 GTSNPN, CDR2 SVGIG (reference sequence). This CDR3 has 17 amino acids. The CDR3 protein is CAWSVPLAGSPGTEQYF. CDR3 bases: TGTGCCTGGAGTGTCCCCCTAGCGGGATCTCCCGGAACCGAGCAGTACTTC.

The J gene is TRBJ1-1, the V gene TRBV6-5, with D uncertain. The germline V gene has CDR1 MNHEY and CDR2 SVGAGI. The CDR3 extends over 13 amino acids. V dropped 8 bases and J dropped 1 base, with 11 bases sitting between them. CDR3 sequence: CASGLVWNTEAFF. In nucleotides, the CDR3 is TGTGCCAGCGGGCTGGTTTGGAACACTGAAGCTTTCTTT.

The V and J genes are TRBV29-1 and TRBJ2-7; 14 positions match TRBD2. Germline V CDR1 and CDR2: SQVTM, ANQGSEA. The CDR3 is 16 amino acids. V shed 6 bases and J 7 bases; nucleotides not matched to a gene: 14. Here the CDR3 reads CSVEGLAGVRTGEQYF. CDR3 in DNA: TGCAGCGTCGAGGGACTAGCGGGAGTACGGACGGGGGAGCAGTACTTC.

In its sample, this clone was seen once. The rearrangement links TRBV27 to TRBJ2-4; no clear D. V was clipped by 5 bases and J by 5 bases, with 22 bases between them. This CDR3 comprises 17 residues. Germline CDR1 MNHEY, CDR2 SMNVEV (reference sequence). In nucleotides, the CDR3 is TGTGCCAGCAGTATTTCATGGGCCCCGACCTCGGAAAACATTCAGTACTTC. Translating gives CASSISWAPTSENIQYF.